This T cell receptor beta chain comes out of a study of vaccination effects on CD4 cells after COVID-19. Remarks on this clone: Its target is unknown.

Sequencing was performed with immunoSEQ multiplex PCR; in TCRdb, only in-frame clones are kept and a portion is missing. The sample consists of 45,000 or so clones, 76% of them appearing once. Following 10 days of culture, CD4+ T cells were isolated. Sample: CD4+ T cells from PBMCs cultured without peptide, taken before COVID-19 vaccination. The receptor was derived from a human donor who had a prior SARS-CoV-2 infection.

The CDR3 sequence is CATNRGNQETQYF. CDR3 bases: TGTGCCACCAATAGGGGCAACCAAGAGACCCAGTACTTC. The chain links TRBV15 to TRBJ2-5, with D perhaps matching TRBD1 (5 bases). Germline assignment: CDR1 LNHNV and CDR2 YYDKDF (reference sequence). The CDR3 sequence is 13 residues long. Trimming removed 7 bases from V and 0 bases from J, with 9 bases in between.